What follows are 15 T cell receptor beta chains derived from one specimen sequenced in a study of Ad26.COV2.S vaccination and SARS-CoV-2 variants. Treatment defined: approximately 18 received Ad26.COV2.S at low or high dose, single or two shots; about 5 received placebo; per-sample allocation not given. Sampling was done on day 63 after the first vaccine or placebo injection. This table comes from immunoSEQ multiplex PCR, and its TCRdb copy is limited to in-frame clones, with some not included. Of hundreds of thousands of clones in the sample, approximately 88% were seen once. The material sequenced was peripheral blood, taken in a trial of Ad26.COV2.S vaccine versus placebo. These receptors all stem from a person between 18 and 60 years old who received the Ad26.COV2.S COVID-19 vaccine or a placebo.

The chain employs TRBV14 and TRBJ2-7; TRBD1 or TRBD2 may be the D gene (5 bases each). The germline V gene has CDR1 SGHDN and CDR2 FVKESK. This CDR3 spans 15 amino acids. V was clipped by 4 bases and J by 3 bases, with 16 bases between them. The CDR3 DNA reads TGTGCCAGCAGCCCCGGGACGGGGTATCTCTACGAGCAGTACTTC. This gives the protein CASSPGTGYLYEQYF.

This chain joins TRBV19 and TRBJ2-7; the match to TRBD2 covers 7 bases. There are 12 residues in the CDR3. Germline V gene sequence: CDR1 LNHDA, CDR2 SQIVND (reference sequence). With V trimmed by 9 bases and J by 1 base, 3 bases remained unmatched. The CDR3 protein is CARAGRSYEQYF. CDR3 coding DNA: TGTGCCAGAGCGGGAAGGTCCTACGAGCAGTACTTC.

The gene calls are TRBV7-9 and TRBJ1-6, with 8 bases matching TRBD1. After removal of 1 base from V and 6 bases from J, the junction contained 5 bases not matched to a gene. Germline V gives CDR1 SEHNR, CDR2 FQNEAQ (reference sequence). The CDR3 extends over 16 amino acids. DNA of the CDR3: TGTGCCAGCAGCTTAGGTCGGACAGGGATTAATTCACCCCTCCACTTT. Protein sequence: CASSLGRTGINSPLHF.

This rearrangement joins TRBV7-2 to TRBJ2-1; TRBD2 matches 11 bases. Trimming took 2 bases from V and 6 from J; bases not matched to a gene: 3. Germline V gives CDR1 SGHTA, CDR2 FQGNSA. The CDR3 has 15 amino acids. The CDR3 nucleotides read TGTGCCAGCAGCTTACTAGCGGGAGGACTCAATGAGCAGTTCTTC. This translates into CASSLLAGGLNEQFF. Combining the CDR3 with reference TRBV7-2 and TRBJ2-1 gives the whole variable domain GAGVSQSPSNKVTEKGKDVELRCDPISGHTALYWYRQSLGQGLEFLIYFQGNSAPDKSGLPSDRFSAERTGGSVSTLTIQRTQQEDSAVYLCASSLLAGGLNEQFFGPGTRLTVL.

As to this clone: The junction differs from germline at one of its ends, possibly a read error. The chain carries TRBV6-5 and TRBJ2-7; 9 bases line up with TRBD1. Looked up from germline, CDR1 is MNHEY and CDR2 is SVGAGI. There are 15 residues in the CDR3. The CDR3 protein is CASSSGQGSSHEQYF. The DNA of the CDR3 is TGTGCCAGCAGTAGTGGACAGGGGTCCTCCCACGAGCAGTACTTC.

Concerning this clone: The sample carries other DNA sequences with the same CDR3. J is TRBJ1-5 and V is TRBV7-2, with D perhaps TRBD1 (5 bases). From germline, CDR1 is SGHTA and CDR2 FQGNSA. Trimming removed 5 bases at V and 4 bases at J, with 9 bases between. The CDR3 runs 13 residues. CDR3 amino acids: CASSLSGNQPQHF. Here the CDR3 DNA reads TGTGCCAGCAGCCTTTCAGGGAATCAGCCCCAGCATTTT.

This rearrangement joins TRBV5-1 to TRBJ2-5; D gene uncertain. Trimming cost V 0 bases and J 5 bases, with 5 bases left between them. The CDR3 is 12 amino acids. CDR1 is SGHRS and CDR2 is YFSETQ in the germline V gene. The DNA for the CDR3 is TGCGCCAGCAGCTTGGTTCAGGAGACCCAGTACTTC. Its protein product is CASSLVQETQYF.

V is TRBV7-9 and J is TRBJ2-7; maybe TRBD1 (6 bases). This CDR3 has 17 amino acids. The germline V gene encodes CDR1 SEHNR and CDR2 FQNEAQ (reference sequence). With 3 bases removed from V and 0 bases from J, the gap between germline ends came to 18 bases. CDR3 protein: CASSLGRGFSTSYEQYF. The CDR3 nucleotides read TGTGCCAGCAGCTTGGGCAGGGGCTTTTCGACCTCCTACGAGCAGTACTTC.

On this clone: Different DNA sequences within this sample yield the same CDR3. This chain uses TRBV5-1 with TRBJ2-6, with D perhaps matching TRBD1 (5 bases). The CDR3 totals 15 residues. Germline V gene data show CDR1 as SGHRS and CDR2 as YFSETQ. With 0 bases removed from V and 2 bases from J, the gap between germline ends came to 6 bases. The CDR3 DNA sequence: TGCGCCAGCAGCTTGGAAGGGGCTGGGGCCAACGTCCTGACTTTC. Encoded protein: CASSLEGAGANVLTF.

Remarks on this clone: The junction departs from germline at one end; a sequencing error may be responsible. The V and J genes are TRBV24-1 and TRBJ2-5, with D maybe TRBD1 (5 bases). Germline V gives CDR1 KGHDR, CDR2 SFDVKD. The CDR3 is made up of 15 amino acids. CDR3: CATSVLLSGKETQYF. CDR3 nucleotides: TGTGCCACCAGTGTTTTGTTGTCAGGGAAAGAGACCCAGTACTTC.

V usage is TRBV9 and J usage is TRBJ2-2, with D possibly matching TRBD1 (6 bases). V lost 7 bases to trimming and J lost 5 bases, with 15 bases between them. The CDR3 is made up of 14 amino acids. Germline V gives CDR1 SGDLS, CDR2 YYNGEE. The CDR3 here is CASRIEGGTGELFF. For the CDR3, the DNA is TGTGCCAGCCGGATTGAAGGGGGTACCGGGGAGCTGTTTTTT.

V usage is TRBV2 and J usage is TRBJ2-1; D uncertain. Germline V gives CDR1 SNHLY, CDR2 FYNNEI. This CDR3 has 15 residues. Trimming left V 4 bases short and J 1 base short, with 11 bases between. The CDR3 DNA reads TGTGCCAGCAGTGTGCGGATGGGTTCCTACAATGAGCAGTTCTTC. Amino acid sequence: CASSVRMGSYNEQFF.

V usage is TRBV5-6 and J usage is TRBJ1-2; possibly TRBD1 for D (5 bases). The length of the CDR3 is 13 residues. Trimming removed 4 bases at V and 6 bases at J, with 13 bases between. Germline V lookup: CDR1 SGHDT, CDR2 YYEEEE. The CDR3 reads CASSPRVWNGYTF. The DNA for the CDR3 is TGTGCCAGCAGCCCCAGGGTCTGGAATGGCTACACCTTC.

J is TRBJ2-7 and V is TRBV29-1; D not resolved. Germline loops: CDR1 SQVTM, CDR2 ANQGSEA. The CDR3 covers 15 residues. V dropped 0 bases and J dropped 0 bases, with 12 bases sitting between them. The CDR3 region has the DNA TGCAGCGTTGAAGATCTCAAGGGTAGCTCCTACGAGCAGTACTTC. As protein: CSVEDLKGSSYEQYF.

This chain links TRBV4-2 with TRBJ2-3, with D unclear. The CDR3 runs to 15 residues. With 1 base removed from V and 4 bases from J, the gap between germline ends came to 12 bases. Germline CDR1 and CDR2: LGHNA and YNFKEQ. CDR3 amino acids: CASSQGDRSSDTQYF. In nucleotides, the CDR3 is TGTGCCAGCAGCCAAGGCGATCGGAGTTCAGATACGCAGTATTTT.